This section outlines one T cell receptor (beta chain) sequence together with its context. Its specificity is unknown. The data originate from a study of T cell repertoires in cytomegalovirus infection. Study-wide results and caveats: The ex vivo response was dominated by HLA-C-restricted CMV-specific TCR beta clonotypes.

TCRdb re-derived calls from the reads in MiXCR, one entry per CDR3 protein. The data contain some 46,000 distinct CDR3 sequences, roughly 19% of them singletons. This CDR3 contains 16 residues. From germline, CDR1 is SGDLS and CDR2 YYNGEE. Trimming at V came to 2 bases and at J to 4 bases, leaving 8 bases not matched to a gene. The material sequenced was CD8+ T cells from cultured PBMCs, taken from culture after CMV antigen stimulation. This receptor was taken from a human donor in good health (CMV status not recorded). Some clones in this sample may be carry-over from other donors' samples. The chain is built from TRBV9 and TRBJ2-3, with 9 bases matching TRBD1. This CDR3 is CASSVLTGQGADTQYF. CDR3 DNA sequence: TGTGCCAGCAGCGTCCTAACGGGACAGGGCGCAGATACGCAGTATTTT.